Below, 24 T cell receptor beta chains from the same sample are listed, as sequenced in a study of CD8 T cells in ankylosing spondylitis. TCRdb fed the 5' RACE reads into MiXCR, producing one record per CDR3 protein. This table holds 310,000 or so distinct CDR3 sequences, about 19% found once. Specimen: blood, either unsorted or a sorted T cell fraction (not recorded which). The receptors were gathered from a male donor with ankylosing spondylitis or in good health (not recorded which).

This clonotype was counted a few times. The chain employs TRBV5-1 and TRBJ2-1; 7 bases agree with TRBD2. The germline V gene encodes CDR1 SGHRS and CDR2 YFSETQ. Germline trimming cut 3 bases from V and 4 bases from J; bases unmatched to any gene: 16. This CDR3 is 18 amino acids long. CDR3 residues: CASSSGGRAVGIYNEQFF. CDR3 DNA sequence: TGCGCCAGCAGCTCAGGTGGGAGGGCCGTTGGGATATACAATGAGCAGTTCTTC.

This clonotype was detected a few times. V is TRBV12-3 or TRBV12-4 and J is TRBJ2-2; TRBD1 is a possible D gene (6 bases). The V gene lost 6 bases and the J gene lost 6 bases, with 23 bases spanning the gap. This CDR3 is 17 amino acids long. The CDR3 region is CASSHTTGIVAPGELFF. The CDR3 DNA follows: TGTGCCAGCAGCCATACCACAGGGATAGTGGCTCCCGGGGAGCTGTTTTTT.

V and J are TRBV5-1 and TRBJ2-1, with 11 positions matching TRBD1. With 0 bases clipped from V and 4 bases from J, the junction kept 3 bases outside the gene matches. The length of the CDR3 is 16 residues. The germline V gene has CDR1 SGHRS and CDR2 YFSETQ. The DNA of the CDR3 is TGCGCCAGCAGCTTGGGGGACAGGGGGATTTACAATGAGCAGTTCTTC. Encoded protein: CASSLGDRGIYNEQFF.

Here the CDR3 reads CASSQVSSGADTQYF. CDR3 coding DNA: TGTGCCAGCAGCCAAGTAAGCTCAGGGGCAGATACGCAGTATTTT. The chain combines TRBV3-1 with TRBJ2-3; D possibly corresponds to TRBD1 (6 bases). The CDR3 loop spans 15 amino acids. Germline V CDR1 and CDR2: LGHDT, YNNKEL (reference sequence). Trimming pared 1 base from V and 4 bases from J, leaving 12 bases between.

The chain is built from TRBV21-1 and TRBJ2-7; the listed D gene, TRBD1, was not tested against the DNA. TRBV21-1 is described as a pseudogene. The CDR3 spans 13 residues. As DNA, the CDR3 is TGTGCCAGCAGCATCGGACACTATTACGAGCAGTACGTC. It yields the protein CASSIGHYYEQYV.

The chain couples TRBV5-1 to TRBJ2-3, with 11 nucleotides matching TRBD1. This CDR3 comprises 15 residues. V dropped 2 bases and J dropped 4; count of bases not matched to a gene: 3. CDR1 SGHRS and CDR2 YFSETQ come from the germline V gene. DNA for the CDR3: TGCGCCAGCAGCTTCGCGGGACAGGGGGCAGATACGCAGTATTTT. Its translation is CASSFAGQGADTQYF.

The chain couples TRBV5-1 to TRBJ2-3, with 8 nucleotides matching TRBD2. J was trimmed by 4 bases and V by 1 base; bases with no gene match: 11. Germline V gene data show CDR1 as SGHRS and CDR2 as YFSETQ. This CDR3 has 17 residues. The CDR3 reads CASSLLGGTSDADTQYF. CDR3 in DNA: TGCGCCAGCAGCTTGCTGGGTGGGACTAGTGATGCAGATACGCAGTATTTT.

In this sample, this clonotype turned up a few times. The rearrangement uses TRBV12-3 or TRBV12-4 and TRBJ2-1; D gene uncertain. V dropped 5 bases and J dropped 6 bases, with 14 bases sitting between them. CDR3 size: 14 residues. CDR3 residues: CASSLPGSLNEQFF. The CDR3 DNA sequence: TGTGCCAGCAGTCTTCCTGGCAGCCTCAATGAGCAGTTCTTC.

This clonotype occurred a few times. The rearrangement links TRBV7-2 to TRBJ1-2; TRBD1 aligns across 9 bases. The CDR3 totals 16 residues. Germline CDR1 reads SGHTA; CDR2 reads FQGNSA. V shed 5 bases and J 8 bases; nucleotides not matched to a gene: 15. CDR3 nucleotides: TGTGCCAGCAGCCGTCCCGGGACAGGGAGAGGTCAAGGCTACACCTTC. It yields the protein CASSRPGTGRGQGYTF.

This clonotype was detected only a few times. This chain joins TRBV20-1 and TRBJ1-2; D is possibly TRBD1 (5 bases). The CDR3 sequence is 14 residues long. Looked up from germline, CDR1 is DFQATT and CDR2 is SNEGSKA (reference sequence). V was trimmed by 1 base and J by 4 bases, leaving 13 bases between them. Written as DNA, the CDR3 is TGCAGTGCTAGAGCCGGGACGGCAATCTATGGCTACACCTTC. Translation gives CSARAGTAIYGYTF.

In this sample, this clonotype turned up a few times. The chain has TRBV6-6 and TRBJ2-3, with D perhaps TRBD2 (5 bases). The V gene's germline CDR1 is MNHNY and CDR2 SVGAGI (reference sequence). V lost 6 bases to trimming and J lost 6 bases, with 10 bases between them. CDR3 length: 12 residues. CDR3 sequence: CASSATRDTQYF. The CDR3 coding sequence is TGTGCCAGCAGCGCCACTAGGGATACGCAGTATTTT.

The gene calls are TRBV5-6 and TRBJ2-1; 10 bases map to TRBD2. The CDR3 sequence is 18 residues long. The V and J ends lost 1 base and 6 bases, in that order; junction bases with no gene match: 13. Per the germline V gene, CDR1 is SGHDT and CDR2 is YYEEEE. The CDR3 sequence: CASSLRILAGVIGNEQFF. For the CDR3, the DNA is TGTGCCAGCAGCTTGCGTATTCTAGCGGGAGTTATCGGCAATGAGCAGTTCTTC.

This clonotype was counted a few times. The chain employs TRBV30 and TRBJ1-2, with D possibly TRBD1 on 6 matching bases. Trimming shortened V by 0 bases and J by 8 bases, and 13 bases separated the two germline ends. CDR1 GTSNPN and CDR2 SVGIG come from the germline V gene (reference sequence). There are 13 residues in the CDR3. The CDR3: CAWSVRQALGYTF. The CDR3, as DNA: TGTGCCTGGAGTGTGCGACAGGCGCTGGGCTACACCTTC.

The CDR3 DNA sequence: TGTGCCAGCCACAGGGGTCCTAACACTGAAGCTTTCTTT. As protein: CASHRGPNTEAFF. The chain uses TRBV6-2 or TRBV6-3 and TRBJ1-1; 7 bases fit TRBD1. This CDR3 spans 13 amino acids. Germline V lookup: CDR1 MNHEY, CDR2 SVGEGT. V dropped 8 bases and J dropped 2; count of bases not matched to a gene: 5.

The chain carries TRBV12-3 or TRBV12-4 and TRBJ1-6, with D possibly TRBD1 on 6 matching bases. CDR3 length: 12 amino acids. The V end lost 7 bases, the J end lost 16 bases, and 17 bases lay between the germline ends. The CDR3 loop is CASNLGGGELHF. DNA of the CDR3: TGTGCCAGCAACCTAGGGGGGGGTGAGCTCCACTTT.

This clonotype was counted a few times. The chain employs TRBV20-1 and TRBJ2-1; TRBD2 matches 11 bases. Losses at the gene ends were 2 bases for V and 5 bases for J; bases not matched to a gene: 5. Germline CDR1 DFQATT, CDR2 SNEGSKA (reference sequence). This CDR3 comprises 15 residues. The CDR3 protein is CSARQASGRHNEQFF. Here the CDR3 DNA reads TGCAGTGCTAGACAGGCTAGCGGGAGGCACAATGAGCAGTTCTTC.

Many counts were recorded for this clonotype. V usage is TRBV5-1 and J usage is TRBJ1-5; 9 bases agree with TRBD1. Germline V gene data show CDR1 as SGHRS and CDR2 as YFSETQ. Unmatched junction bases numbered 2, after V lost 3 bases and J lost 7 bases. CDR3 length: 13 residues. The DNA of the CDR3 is TGCGCCAGCAGCTATGGACAGGGGCAGCCCCAGCATTTT. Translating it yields CASSYGQGQPQHF.

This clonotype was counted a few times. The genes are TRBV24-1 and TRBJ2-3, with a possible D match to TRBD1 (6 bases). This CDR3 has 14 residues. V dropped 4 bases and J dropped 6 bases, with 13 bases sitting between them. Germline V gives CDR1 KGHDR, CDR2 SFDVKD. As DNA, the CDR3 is TGTGCCACCAGTGACCCAGCAGGGGTGGATACGCAGTATTTT. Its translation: CATSDPAGVDTQYF.

The CDR3 region is CASSFKFEIMNTEAFF. CDR3 in DNA: TGTGCCAGCAGTTTTAAGTTTGAGATCATGAACACTGAAGCTTTCTTT. The V gene is TRBV12-3 or TRBV12-4, the J gene TRBJ1-1; D remains unclear. V lost 3 bases to trimming and J lost 0 bases, with 14 bases between them. CDR3 length: 16 amino acids.

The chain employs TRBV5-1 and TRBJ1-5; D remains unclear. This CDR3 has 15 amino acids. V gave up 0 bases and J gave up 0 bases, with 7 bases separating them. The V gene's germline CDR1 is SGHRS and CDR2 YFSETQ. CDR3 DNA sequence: TGCGCCAGCAGCTTGGACGGCACTAGCAATCAGCCCCAGCATTTT. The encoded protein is CASSLDGTSNQPQHF. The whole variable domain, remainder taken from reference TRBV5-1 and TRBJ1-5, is KAGVTQTPRYLIKTRGQQVTLSCSPISGHRSVSWYQQTPGQGLQFLFEYFSETQRNKGNFPGRFSGRQFSNSRSEMNVSTLELGDSALYLCASSLDGTSNQPQHFGDGTRLSIL.

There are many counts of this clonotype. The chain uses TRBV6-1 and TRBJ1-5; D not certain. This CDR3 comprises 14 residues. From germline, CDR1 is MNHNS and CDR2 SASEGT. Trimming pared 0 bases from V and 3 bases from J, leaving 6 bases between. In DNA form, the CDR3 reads TGTGCCAGCAGTGAAGCGGCAGACAATCAGCCCCAGCATTTT. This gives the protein CASSEAADNQPQHF.

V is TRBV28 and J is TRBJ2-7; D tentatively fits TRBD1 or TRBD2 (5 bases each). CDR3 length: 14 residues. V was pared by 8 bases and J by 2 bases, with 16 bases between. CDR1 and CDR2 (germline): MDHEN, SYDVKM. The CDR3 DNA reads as TGTGCCAGCCTGGGCCGGGGCGGTCCCTACGAGCAGTACGTC. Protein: CASLGRGGPYEQYV.

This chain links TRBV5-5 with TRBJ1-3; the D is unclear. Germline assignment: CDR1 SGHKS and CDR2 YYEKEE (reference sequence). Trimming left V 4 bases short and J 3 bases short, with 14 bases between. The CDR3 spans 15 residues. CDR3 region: CASSPIRGSGNTIYF. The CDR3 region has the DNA TGTGCCAGCAGCCCGATCCGGGGTAGTGGAAACACCATATATTTT.

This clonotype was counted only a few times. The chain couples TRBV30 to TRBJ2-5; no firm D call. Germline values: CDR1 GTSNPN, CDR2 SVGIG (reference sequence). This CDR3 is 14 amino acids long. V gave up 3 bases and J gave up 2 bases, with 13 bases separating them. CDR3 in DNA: TGTGCCTGGAGCCGGCCAGAATGGCAAGAGACCCAGTACTTC. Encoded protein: CAWSRPEWQETQYF.